This T cell receptor (beta chain) was recovered during a study of blood T cell repertoires in COVID-19. The overall study: The origin of the acute and convalescent COVID-19 samples was the United States, Italy and Spain.

The authors' processing: Reference gene primer amplification gave nucleated cell count estimates. Some clones are missing from TCRdb's copy, which holds only in-frame ones; the method was immunoSEQ multiplex PCR. The V and J calls and clone size come from that table; D and trimming were worked out from the DNA. The sample yields just over 650,000 clones, just under 90% seen once. There are 17 residues in the CDR3. Germline V gives CDR1 LGHNA, CDR2 YNFKEQ. V was trimmed by 0 bases and J by 0 bases, leaving 15 bases between them. The sequenced sample was peripheral blood. The rearrangement links TRBV4-2 to TRBJ2-7; D might be TRBD2 (6 bases). This TCR was sampled from a young woman with acute or convalescent COVID-19. CDR3 in DNA: TGTGCCAGCAGCCAAGATGGGCCGGGAGCCGTCTCCTACGAGCAGTACTTC. It is translated as CASSQDGPGAVSYEQYF.